This T cell receptor (beta chain) was recovered during a study of tumor-infiltrating lymphocytes in primary liver carcinoma. Study observations and caveats: The overlap of tumor-adjacent and tumor-blood pairs was smaller than that of tumor region pairs.

Concerning this clonotype: Its antigen is unknown.

V lost 6 bases and J lost 0, with 13 bases in between. Germline lookup yields CDR1 SGHKS and CDR2 YYEKEE (reference sequence). The CDR3 consists of 14 residues. From around 500 ng of total RNA, TCR beta-specific cDNA was reverse-transcribed using a constant-region primer. Libraries of TCR beta came from three nested multiplex PCR rounds with slightly modified ARM-PCR. For 10 cycles apiece, the opening two PCR rounds ran with TRBV1-TRBV30 forward primers and a C-beta reverse primer. TCRdb re-called the multiplex PCR reads with MiXCR, one entry per CDR3 protein. The sample lists approximately 330,000 distinct CDR3 sequences, about 61% occurring once. For blood RNA, unsorted whole blood served as the source, and germline DNA was extracted too.

The chain couples TRBV5-5 to TRBJ2-7; weak D call: TRBD2 (5 bases). This TCR derives from a middle-aged man with primary liver carcinoma and hepatitis B virus infection. The sequenced sample was peripheral blood. This chain's CDR3 is CASNPLGFSYEQYF. Written as DNA, the CDR3 is TGTGCCAGCAATCCACTAGGCTTCTCCTACGAGCAGTACTTC.